The clone carrying this T cell receptor beta chain was observed a few times. As yet, its antigen is unknown. The data stem from a study of T cells in Graves' hyperthyroidism and ophthalmopathy. Broader study findings: Ophthalmopathy was model-predicted a median around seven months pre-onset.

Amplified TCR beta CDR3 regions derived from RNA transcripts. TCR CDR3 underwent first-round RT-PCR with the HTBI primer set. TCRdb processed the multiplex PCR reads anew with MiXCR; each CDR3 protein has one entry. This table has about 300,000 distinct CDR3 sequences, approximately 18% appearing once. Germline V gene data show CDR1 as MNHNS and CDR2 as SASEGT. The V and J ends lost 6 bases and 6 bases, in that order; junction bases with no gene match: 7. CDR3 length equals 14 residues. The sequenced sample consisted of blood. The source of this sequence is a man aged 50-59 years with Graves' ophthalmopathy. The rearrangement joins TRBV6-1 to TRBJ2-1; 8 bases fit TRBD2. The CDR3: CASSFGLASNEQFF. In nucleotides, the CDR3 is TGTGCCAGCAGCTTCGGACTAGCTAGCAATGAGCAGTTCTTC.